This T cell receptor (beta chain) was captured in a study of blood T cell repertoires in COVID-19. Study summary: Some COVID-19 samples were acute and others convalescent; all came from the United States, Italy and Spain. T cells, B-cell-depleted T cells, or PBMCs supplied cDNA or gDNA.

The CDR3 runs 14 residues. V was pared by 8 bases and J by 4 bases, with 7 bases of the junction left unmatched. The V gene's germline CDR1 is SNHLY and CDR2 FYNNEI. Sequencing used immunoSEQ multiplex PCR; TCRdb keeps in-frame clones, though not all of them. The table shows approximately 180,000 clones, with 82% occurring only once. The participants were between about 18 and 90 years old and came from some 23 US areas. Cohort assignment relied on participant-reported clinical history. The clonotype was recovered from a woman aged 60-75 years with acute COVID-19. This sequence joins TRBV2 and TRBJ2-1; TRBD1 matches at 8 bases. The specimen was PBMCs or T cells enriched from blood (not recorded which). In DNA, the CDR3 is TGTGCCAGCTCGGAGGACAGGGATTACAATGAGCAGTTCTTC. It yields the protein CASSEDRDYNEQFF.